This T cell receptor (beta chain) was captured by sequencing in a study of T cells after yellow fever vaccination. This clonotype was detected only a few times. A process of 5'RACE template switching, which added a universal primer site and UMIs, was used to make TCR cDNA. TCRdb reanalysed the 5' RACE reads using MiXCR and keeps one entry per CDR3 protein. The table lists around 610,000 distinct CDR3 sequences, roughly 13% of them singletons. This CDR3 is 17 amino acids long. V lost 3 bases to trimming and J lost 3 bases; unmatched junction nucleotides: 11. The germline CDR1 and CDR2 sequences are LGHNA and YSLEER.

This rearrangement joins TRBV4-3 to TRBJ2-7, with 10 bases that match TRBD1. The sequence was collected from a man aged 25-45 years who received the YFV17D yellow fever vaccine. Sequenced here: PBMCs, sampled on the day of the yellow fever booster vaccination. The CDR3 sequence: CASSQVPGTGEYYEQYF. The CDR3 nucleotides are TGCGCCAGCAGCCAGGTCCCGGGGACAGGGGAATACTACGAGCAGTACTTC.